This T cell receptor beta chain was profiled in a study of shared clonotypes between healthy human individuals. Study overall: Each donor had three CD4 naive, three CD4 memory, two CD8 naive and one CD8 memory plate.

Trimming left V 0 bases short and J 7 bases short, with 19 bases between. Per the germline V gene, CDR1 is SGHKS and CDR2 is YYEKEE (reference sequence). The CDR3 length is 17 residues. Researchers partitioned CD4+ cells into CD45RA+ naive and CD45RA-negative memory subsets. Sorted-subset replicate PCRs used roughly 220 ng DNA, 25,000 to 30,000 T cell genomes. Data came from immunoSEQ multiplex PCR; TCRdb stores just in-frame clones and leaves some out. The repertoire holds roughly 2.6 million clones, around 94% seen once, with about 0.13% in the top ten. Sequenced sample: naive CD4+ T cells sorted from blood. As to subset: CD45RA+ positively selected. The receptor's source is a man aged 18 to 30 in good health. J is TRBJ2-2 and V is TRBV5-5; D tentatively fits TRBD1 or TRBD2 (5 bases each). The CDR3: CASSLVWDDGLGGELFF. The CDR3 bases are TGTGCCAGCAGCTTGGTTTGGGACGATGGATTAGGCGGGGAGCTGTTTTTT.